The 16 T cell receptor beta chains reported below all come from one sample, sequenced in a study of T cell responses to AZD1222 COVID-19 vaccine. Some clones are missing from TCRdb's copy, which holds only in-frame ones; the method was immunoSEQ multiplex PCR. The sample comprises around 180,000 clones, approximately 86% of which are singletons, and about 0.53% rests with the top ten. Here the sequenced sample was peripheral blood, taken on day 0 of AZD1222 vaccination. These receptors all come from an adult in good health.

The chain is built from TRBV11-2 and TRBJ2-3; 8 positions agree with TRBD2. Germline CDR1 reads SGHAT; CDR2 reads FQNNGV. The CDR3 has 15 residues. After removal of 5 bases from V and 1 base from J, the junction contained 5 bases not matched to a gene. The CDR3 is CASSPSGYRTDTQYF. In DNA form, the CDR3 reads TGTGCCAGCAGCCCTAGCGGGTATCGCACAGATACGCAGTATTTT.

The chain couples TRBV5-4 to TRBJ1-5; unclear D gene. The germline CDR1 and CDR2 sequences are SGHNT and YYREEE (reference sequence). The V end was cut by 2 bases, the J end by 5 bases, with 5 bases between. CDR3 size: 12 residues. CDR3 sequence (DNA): TGTGCCAGCAGCTTTGGCGATCAGCCCCAGCATTTT. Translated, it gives CASSFGDQPQHF.

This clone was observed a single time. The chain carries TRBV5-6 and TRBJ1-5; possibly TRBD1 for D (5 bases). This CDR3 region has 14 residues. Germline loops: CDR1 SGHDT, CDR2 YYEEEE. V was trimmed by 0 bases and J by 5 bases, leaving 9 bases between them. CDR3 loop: CASSLVGTDQPQHF. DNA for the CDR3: TGTGCCAGCAGCTTGGTGGGGACCGATCAGCCCCAGCATTTT.

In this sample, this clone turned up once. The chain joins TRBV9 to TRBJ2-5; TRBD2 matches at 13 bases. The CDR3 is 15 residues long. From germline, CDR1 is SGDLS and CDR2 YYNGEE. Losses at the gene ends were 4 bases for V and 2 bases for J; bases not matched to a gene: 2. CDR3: CASSMGLAGQETQYF. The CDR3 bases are TGTGCCAGCAGCATGGGACTAGCGGGGCAAGAGACCCAGTACTTC. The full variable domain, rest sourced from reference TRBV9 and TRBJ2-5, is DSGVTQTPKHLITATGQRVTLRCSPRSGDLSVYWYQQSLDQGLQFLIQYYNGEERAKGNILERFSAQQFPDLHSELNLSSLELGDSALYFCASSMGLAGQETQYFGPGTRLLVL.

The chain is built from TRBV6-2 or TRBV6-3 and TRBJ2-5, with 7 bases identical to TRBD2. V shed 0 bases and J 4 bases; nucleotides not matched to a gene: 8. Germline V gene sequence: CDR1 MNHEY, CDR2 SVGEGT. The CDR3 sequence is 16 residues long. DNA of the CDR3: TGTGCCAGCAGTTACTCGGCTAGCGGAAACCGAGAGACCCAGTACTTC. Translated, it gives CASSYSASGNRETQYF.

In DNA form, the CDR3 reads TGTGCCAGCAATGGCCGAGACGGGAGAGGGAATGAGCAGTTCTTC. This sequence encodes CASNGRDGRGNEQFF. The chain recombines TRBV6-5 with TRBJ2-1, with TRBD2 as a possible D gene (6 bases). This CDR3 contains 15 residues. Germline V gene sequence: CDR1 MNHEY, CDR2 SVGAGI. V lost 7 bases to trimming and J lost 7 bases, with 20 bases between them.

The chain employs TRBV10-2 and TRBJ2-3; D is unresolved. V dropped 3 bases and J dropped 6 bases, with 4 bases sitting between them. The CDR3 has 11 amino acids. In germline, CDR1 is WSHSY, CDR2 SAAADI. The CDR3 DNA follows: TGCGCCAGCAGTGAATCGGATACGCAGTATTTT. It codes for CASSESDTQYF.

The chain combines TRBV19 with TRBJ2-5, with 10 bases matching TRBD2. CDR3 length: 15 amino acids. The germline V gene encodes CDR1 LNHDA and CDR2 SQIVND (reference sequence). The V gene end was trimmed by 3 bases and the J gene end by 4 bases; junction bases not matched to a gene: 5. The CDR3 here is CASSIGTSVRETQYF. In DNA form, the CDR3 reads TGTGCCAGTAGTATCGGGACTAGCGTCCGAGAGACCCAGTACTTC.

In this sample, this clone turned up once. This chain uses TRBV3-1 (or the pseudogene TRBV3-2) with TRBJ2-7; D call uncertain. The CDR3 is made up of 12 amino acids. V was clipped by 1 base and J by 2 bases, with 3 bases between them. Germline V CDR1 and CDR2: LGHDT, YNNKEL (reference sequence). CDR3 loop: CASSQVTYEQYF. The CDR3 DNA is TGTGCCAGCAGCCAAGTGACCTACGAGCAGTACTTC.

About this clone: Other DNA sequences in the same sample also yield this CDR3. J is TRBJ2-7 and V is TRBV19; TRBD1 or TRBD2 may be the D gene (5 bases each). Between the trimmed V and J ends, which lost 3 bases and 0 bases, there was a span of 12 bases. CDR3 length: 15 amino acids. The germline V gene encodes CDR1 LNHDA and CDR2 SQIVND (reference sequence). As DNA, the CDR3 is TGTGCCAGTAGTATTGATGGGACGAGCTCCTACGAGCAGTACTTC. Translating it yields CASSIDGTSSYEQYF.

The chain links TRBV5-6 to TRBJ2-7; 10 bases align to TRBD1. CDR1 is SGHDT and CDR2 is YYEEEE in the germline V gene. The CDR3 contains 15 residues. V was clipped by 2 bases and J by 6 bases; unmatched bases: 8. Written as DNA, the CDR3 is TGTGCCAGCAGCTTTGTGGACAGGGGGAGGAGCGAGCAGTACTTC. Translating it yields CASSFVDRGRSEQYF.

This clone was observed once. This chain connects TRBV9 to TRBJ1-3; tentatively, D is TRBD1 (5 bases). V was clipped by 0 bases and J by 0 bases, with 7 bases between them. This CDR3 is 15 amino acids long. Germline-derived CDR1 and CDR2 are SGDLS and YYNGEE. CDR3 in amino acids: CASSVDGTSGNTIYF. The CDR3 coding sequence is TGTGCCAGCAGCGTAGATGGGACCTCTGGAAACACCATATATTTT.

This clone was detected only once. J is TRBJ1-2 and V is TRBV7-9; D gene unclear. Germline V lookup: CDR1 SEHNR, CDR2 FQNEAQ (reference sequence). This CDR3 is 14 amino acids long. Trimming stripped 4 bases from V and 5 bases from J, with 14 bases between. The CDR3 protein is CASSSDGETYGYTF. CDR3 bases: TGTGCCAGCAGCTCAGACGGAGAAACGTATGGCTACACCTTC.

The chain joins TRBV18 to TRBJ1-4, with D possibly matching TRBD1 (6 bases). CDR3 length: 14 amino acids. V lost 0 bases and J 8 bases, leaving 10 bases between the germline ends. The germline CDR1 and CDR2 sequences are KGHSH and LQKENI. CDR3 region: CASSPPGAAEKLFF. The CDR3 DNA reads TGTGCCAGCTCACCACCGGGGGCGGCCGAAAAACTGTTTTTT.

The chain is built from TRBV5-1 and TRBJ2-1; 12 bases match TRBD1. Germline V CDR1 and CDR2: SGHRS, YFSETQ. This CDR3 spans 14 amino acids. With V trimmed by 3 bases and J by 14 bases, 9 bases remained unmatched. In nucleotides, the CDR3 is TGCGCCAGCAGCTCTGGGACAGGGGGCCCTAGCGAGTTCTTC. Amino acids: CASSSGTGGPSEFF.

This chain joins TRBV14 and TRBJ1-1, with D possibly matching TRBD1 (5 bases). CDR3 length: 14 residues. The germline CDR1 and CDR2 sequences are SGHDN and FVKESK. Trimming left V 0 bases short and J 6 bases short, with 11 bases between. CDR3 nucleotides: TGTGCCAGCAGCCAAGACGACAGTGGGTCTGAAGCTTTCTTT. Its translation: CASSQDDSGSEAFF.